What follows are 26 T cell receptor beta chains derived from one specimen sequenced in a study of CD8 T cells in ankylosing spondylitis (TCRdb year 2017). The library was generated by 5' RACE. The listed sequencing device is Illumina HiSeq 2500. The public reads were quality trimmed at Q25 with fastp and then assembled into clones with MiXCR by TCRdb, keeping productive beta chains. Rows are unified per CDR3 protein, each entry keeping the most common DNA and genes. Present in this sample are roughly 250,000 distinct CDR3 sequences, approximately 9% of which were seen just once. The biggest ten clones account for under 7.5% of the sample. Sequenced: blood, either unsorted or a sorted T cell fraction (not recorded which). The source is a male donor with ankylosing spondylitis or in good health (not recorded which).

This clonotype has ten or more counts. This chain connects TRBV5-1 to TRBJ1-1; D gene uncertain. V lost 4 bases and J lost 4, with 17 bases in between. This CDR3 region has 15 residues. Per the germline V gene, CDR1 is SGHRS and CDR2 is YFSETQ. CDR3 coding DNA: TGCGCCAGCAGCCAACTTGAGGTCCTGGGCACTGAAGCTTTCTTT. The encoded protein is CASSQLEVLGTEAFF.

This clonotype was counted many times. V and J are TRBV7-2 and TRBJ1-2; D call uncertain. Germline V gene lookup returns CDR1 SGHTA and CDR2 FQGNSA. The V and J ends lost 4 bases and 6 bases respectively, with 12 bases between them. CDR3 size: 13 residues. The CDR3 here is CASSSGSVDGYTF. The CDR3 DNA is TGTGCCAGCAGCTCCGGCTCGGTGGATGGCTACACCTTC.

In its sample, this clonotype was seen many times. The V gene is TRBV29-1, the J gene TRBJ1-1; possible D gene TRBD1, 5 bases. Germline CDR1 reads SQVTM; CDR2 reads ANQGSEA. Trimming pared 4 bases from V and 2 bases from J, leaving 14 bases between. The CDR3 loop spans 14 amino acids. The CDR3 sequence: CSVGGGGSNTEAFF. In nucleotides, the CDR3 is TGCAGCGTTGGGGGGGGTGGATCTAACACTGAAGCTTTCTTT.

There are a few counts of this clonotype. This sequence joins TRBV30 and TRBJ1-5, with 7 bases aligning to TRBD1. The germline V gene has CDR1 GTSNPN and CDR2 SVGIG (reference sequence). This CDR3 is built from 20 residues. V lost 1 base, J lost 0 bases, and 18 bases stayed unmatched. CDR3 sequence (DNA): TGTGCCTGGAGTGACCTTGACCCCGGACAGGATAACTATAGCAATCAGCCCCAGCATTTT. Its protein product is CAWSDLDPGQDNYSNQPQHF.

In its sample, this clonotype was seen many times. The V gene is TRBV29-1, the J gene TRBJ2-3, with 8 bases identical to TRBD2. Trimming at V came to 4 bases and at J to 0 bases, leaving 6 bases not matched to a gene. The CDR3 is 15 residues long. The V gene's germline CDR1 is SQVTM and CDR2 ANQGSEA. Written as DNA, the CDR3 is TGCAGCGTTGCCAGGACTAGCAGTAGCACAGATACGCAGTATTTT. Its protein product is CSVARTSSSTDTQYF.

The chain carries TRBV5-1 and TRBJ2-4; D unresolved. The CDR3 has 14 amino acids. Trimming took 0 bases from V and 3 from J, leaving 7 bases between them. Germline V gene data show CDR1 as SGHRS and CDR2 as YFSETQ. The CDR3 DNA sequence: TGCGCCAGCAGCTTGGGGGATGGCAAAAACATTCAGTACTTC. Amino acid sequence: CASSLGDGKNIQYF.

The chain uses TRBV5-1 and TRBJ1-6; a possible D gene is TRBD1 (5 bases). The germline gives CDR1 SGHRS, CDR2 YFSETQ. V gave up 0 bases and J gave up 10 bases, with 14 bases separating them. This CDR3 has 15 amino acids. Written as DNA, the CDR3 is TGCGCCAGCAGCTTGGGCCGTTTCGGGGACTCACCCCTCCACTTT. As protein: CASSLGRFGDSPLHF.

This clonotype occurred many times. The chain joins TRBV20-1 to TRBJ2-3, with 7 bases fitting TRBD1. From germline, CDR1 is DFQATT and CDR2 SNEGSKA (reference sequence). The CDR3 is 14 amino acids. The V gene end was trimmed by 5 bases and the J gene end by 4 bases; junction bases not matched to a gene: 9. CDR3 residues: CSAEGDRESDTQYF. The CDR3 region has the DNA TGCAGTGCTGAGGGGGACAGAGAGTCAGATACGCAGTATTTT.

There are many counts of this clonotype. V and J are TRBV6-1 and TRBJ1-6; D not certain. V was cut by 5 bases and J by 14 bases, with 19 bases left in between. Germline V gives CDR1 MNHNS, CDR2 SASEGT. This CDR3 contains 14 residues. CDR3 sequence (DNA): TGTGCCAGCAGTCCCCCGGGAAAGGGAATCGCCCTCCACTTT. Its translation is CASSPPGKGIALHF.

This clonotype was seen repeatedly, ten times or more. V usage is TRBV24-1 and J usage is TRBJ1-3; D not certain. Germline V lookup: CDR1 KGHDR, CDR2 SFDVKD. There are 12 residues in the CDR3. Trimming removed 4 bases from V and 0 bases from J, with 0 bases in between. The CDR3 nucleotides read TGTGCCACCAGTGACTCTGGAAACACCATATATTTT. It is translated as CATSDSGNTIYF.

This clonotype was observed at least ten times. The CDR3 protein is CASSLTTGAYNEQFF. The CDR3 region has the DNA TGTGCCAGCAGCTTAACTACCGGGGCTTACAATGAGCAGTTCTTC. The chain employs TRBV7-2 and TRBJ2-1; D may correspond to TRBD1 or TRBD2 (5 bases each). Trimming took off 2 bases at V and 4 bases at J, with 12 bases between the two ends. Germline V gives CDR1 SGHTA, CDR2 FQGNSA. This CDR3 comprises 15 residues.

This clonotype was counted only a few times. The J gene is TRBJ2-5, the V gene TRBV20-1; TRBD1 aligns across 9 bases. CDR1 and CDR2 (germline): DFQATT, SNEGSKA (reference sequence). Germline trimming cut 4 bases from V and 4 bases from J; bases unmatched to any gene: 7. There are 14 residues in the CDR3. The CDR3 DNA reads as TGCAGTGCTATCCCTACAGGGGGCGTAGAGACCCAGTACTTC. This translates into CSAIPTGGVETQYF.

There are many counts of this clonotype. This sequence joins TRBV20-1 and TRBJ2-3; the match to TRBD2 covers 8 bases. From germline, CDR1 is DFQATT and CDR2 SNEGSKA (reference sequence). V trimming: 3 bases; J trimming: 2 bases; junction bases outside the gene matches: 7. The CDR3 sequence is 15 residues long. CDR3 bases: TGCAGTGCTAGCCATACTAGCGGAGTCACAGATACGCAGTATTTT. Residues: CSASHTSGVTDTQYF.

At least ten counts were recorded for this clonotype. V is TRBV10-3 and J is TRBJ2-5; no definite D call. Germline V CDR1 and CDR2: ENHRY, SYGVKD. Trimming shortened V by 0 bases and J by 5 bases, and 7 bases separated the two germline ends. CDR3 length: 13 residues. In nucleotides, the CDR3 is TGTGCCATCAGTGAGTCGGGGTCGGAGACCCAGTACTTC. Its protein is CAISESGSETQYF.

The CDR3 loop reads CASTGGGSMYNEQFF. Written as DNA, the CDR3 is TGCGCCAGCACCGGGGGAGGCAGTATGTACAATGAGCAGTTCTTC. The rearrangement joins TRBV5-1 to TRBJ2-1; a weak D match, TRBD2 (6 bases). From germline, CDR1 is SGHRS and CDR2 YFSETQ. The CDR3 runs to 15 residues. V lost 6 bases to trimming and J lost 4 bases, with 17 bases between them.

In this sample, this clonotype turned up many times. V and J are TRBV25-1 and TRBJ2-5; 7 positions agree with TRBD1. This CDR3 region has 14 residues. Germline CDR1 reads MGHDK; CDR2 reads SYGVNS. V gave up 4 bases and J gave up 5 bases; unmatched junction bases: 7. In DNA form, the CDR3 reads TGTGCCAGCAGTGGATACAGGGGTCCGGAGACCCAGTACTTC. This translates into CASSGYRGPETQYF. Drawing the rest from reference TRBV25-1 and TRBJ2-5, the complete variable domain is EADIYQTPRYLVIGTGKKITLECSQTMGHDKMYWYQQDPGMELHLIHYSYGVNSTEKGDLSSESTVSRIRTEHFPLTLESARPSHTSQYLCASSGYRGPETQYFGPGTRLLVL.

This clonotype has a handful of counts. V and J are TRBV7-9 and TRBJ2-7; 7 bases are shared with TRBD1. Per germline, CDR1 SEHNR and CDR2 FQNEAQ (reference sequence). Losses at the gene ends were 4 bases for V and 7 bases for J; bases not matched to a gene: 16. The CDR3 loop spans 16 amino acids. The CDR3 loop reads CASSSNTGTDVGEQYF. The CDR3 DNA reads TGTGCCAGCAGCTCCAATACCGGGACAGACGTAGGGGAGCAGTACTTC.

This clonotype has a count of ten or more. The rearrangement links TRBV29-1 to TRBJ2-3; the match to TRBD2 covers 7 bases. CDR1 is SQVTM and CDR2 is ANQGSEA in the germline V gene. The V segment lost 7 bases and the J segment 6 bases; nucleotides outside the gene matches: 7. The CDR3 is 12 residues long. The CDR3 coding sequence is TGCAGCGGGGGGGGGTTGTTGGATACGCAGTATTTT. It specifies CSGGGLLDTQYF.

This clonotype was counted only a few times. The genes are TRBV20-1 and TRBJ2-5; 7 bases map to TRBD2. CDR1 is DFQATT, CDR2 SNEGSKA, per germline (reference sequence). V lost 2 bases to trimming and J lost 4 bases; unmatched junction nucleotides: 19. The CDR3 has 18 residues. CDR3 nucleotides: TGCAGTGCTAGAAAATCCCTCGGCGGGAGCCACAGAGGAGAGACCCAGTACTTC. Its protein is CSARKSLGGSHRGETQYF.

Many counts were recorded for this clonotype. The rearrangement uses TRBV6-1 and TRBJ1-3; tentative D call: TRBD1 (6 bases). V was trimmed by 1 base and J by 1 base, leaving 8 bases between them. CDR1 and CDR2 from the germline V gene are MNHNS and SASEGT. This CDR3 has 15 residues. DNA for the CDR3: TGTGCCAGCAGTGAAGGAACAGGGTCTGGAAACACCATATATTTT. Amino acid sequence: CASSEGTGSGNTIYF.

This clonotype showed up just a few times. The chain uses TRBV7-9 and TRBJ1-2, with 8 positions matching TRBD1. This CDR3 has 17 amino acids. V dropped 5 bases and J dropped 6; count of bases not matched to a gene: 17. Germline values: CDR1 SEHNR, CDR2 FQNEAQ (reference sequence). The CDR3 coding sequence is TGTGCCAGCAGCCCAGCCCCTGGACAGGGATTAGGCGATGGCTACACCTTC. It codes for CASSPAPGQGLGDGYTF.

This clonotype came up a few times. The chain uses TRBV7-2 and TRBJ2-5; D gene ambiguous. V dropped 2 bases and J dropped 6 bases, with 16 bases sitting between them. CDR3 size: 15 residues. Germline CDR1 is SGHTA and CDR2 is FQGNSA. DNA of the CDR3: TGTGCCAGCAGCTTATCACCGAAGGGCTTGCAGACCCAGTACTTC. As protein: CASSLSPKGLQTQYF.

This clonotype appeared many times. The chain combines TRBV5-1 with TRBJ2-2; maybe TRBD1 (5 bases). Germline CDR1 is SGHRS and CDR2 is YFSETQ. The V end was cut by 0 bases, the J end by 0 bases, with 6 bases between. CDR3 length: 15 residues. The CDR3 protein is CASSLGQPNTGELFF. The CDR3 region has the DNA TGCGCCAGCAGCTTGGGACAGCCGAACACCGGGGAGCTGTTTTTT.

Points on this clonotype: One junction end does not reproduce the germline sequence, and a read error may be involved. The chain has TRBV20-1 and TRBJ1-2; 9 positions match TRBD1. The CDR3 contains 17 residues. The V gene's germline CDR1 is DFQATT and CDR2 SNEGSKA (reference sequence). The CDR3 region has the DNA TGCTGTGCTAGACTCCCGGGACAGGGACTCCTTCTCTATGGCTACACCTTC. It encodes CCARLPGQGLLLYGYTF.

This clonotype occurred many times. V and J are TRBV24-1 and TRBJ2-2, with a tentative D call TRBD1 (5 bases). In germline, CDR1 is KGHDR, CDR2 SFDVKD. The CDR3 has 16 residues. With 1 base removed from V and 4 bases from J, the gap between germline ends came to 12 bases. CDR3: CATSDFLGAGTGELFF. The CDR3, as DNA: TGTGCCACCAGTGATTTTCTAGGGGCCGGCACCGGGGAGCTGTTTTTT.

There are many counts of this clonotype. The CDR3 bases are TGCGCCAGCAGCCAAGTCACGGGGATGTCCTACAATGAGCAGTTCTTC. Its translation: CASSQVTGMSYNEQFF. V is TRBV4-1 and J is TRBJ2-1; D possibly corresponds to TRBD2 (5 bases). V dropped 1 base and J dropped 1 base, with 11 bases sitting between them. The CDR3 length is 16 residues. CDR1 and CDR2 (germline): MGHRA, YSYEKL.